The sequence of this T cell receptor beta chain was determined in a study of blood T cell repertoires in COVID-19. Whole-study context: T cells, B-cell-depleted T cells, or PBMCs provided the cDNA or gDNA that served as material.

This table comes from immunoSEQ multiplex PCR, and its TCRdb copy is limited to in-frame clones, with some not included. The sample carries 250,000 or so clones, about 87% recorded once. Germline-derived CDR1 and CDR2 are SGDLS and YYNGEE. The CDR3 covers 19 residues. After removal of 3 bases from V and 6 bases from J, the junction contained 18 bases not matched to a gene. While infection was still active, Seattle patients were enrolled and then followed longitudinally. The sample comprised peripheral blood. This chain uses TRBV9 with TRBJ2-2, with 9 bases that match TRBD2. This clonotype was sampled from a woman aged 55-69 years with COVID-19, enrolled during active disease. The CDR3, as DNA: TGTGCCAGCAGCGCGACAGTCGCGGGGGGGGCAGGGGTGGCCGGGGAGCTGTTTTTT. As protein: CASSATVAGGAGVAGELFF.